This T cell receptor (beta chain) was found in a study of cytomegalovirus exposure and HLA in healthy donors (dated by TCRdb to the late 2010s). Background for the entire study: In an earlier analysis of 450 to 750 of the donors, 250 to 350 Gb of sequence data and 95 million to 130 million unique TCR beta sequences from roughly 200 million T cells were reported. About 300 gigabases of sequencing data and around 87 million unique TCR sequences were included in an early release covering several hundred HLA-typed donors. Among the roughly 380 genotyped donors, under 90% belonged to the genetic ancestry cluster associated with self-reported Caucasian donors. The study aimed to test whether signatures of past pathogen exposure could be identified by cataloging public T cell receptors. The study profiled the T cell repertoires of hundreds of subjects by immunosequencing and related them to cytomegalovirus serostatus. Along with the approximately 600-subject first cohort, a separate validation cohort of 120 different subjects was used. To predict cytomegalovirus infection status, the study combined high-throughput TCR immunosequencing, statistical association of individual TCRs with disease status, and machine learning. A later analysis re-examined previously published TCR beta repertoires from more than 650 donors and added high-resolution HLA genotyping to investigate patterns of TCR occurrence. The later analysis used no new phenotypic data to find candidate immune exposures, relying instead on TCR beta sequences and their occurrence across donors. An earlier analysis of roughly 580 of the donors used high-throughput TCR beta sequencing to judge whether each TCR beta V gene segment behaved as functional or pseudogenic. Donor age, sex, ethnicity and CMV serostatus were collected together with the repertoire data. Genome-wide SNP genotypes for about three fifths of the roughly 670 donors were used in a later genetic analysis, which treated that subset as a discovery cohort. All discovery cohort repertoires had been generated using a single sequencing platform. HLA typing covered class I and class II loci at four-digit resolution. Typing coverage varied by locus: roughly 629-630 donors for A, B, C, DRB1 and DQB1; roughly 520 for DQA1; 600 to 610 for DPA1; 450 to 480 for DPB1. Roughly 5 DR-DQ haplotypes were handled as single units for association and clustering, since linkage in the cohort was strong. Among approximately 370 genotyped donors of the cohort, an average of approximately 240,000 unique TCR beta nucleotide sequences was sequenced per donor, of which about 20% were non-productive.

The cohort consisted of 600 to 750 healthy bone marrow donors. All cohort members were sampled while nominally healthy, although unrecorded immune exposures were likely present. The donor was CMV seronegative and belonged to the group of 352 seronegative cohort members. A peripheral blood sample was provided by each donor, and peripheral blood mononuclear cells were used for TCR beta sequencing. The Qiagen DNeasy Blood Extraction Kit was used to extract genomic DNA from the blood cell samples. The protocol used for the library was the immunoSEQ multiplex PCR assay. For the multiplex PCR, a mixture combining 60 forward primers for TCR Vbeta segments and 13 reverse primers for TCR Jbeta segments was used. Amplification of the CDR3 region of rearranged TCR beta genes was performed with a multiplex PCR assay on genomic DNA. On the Illumina HiSeq System, the amplified TCR beta libraries were sequenced as 87-base-pair reads. As for the authors' bioinformatics: Across the 670 or so repertoires, a later analysis counted approximately 75 million unique TCR beta chains, 9 million to 14 million of which were shared by at least two donors. A nearest-neighbor algorithm error-corrected the raw reads and collapsed the reads into unique sequences, merging closely related sequences to remove PCR and sequencing errors. Alignment of CDR3 sequences to IMGT reference sequences was used to assign V, D and J gene segments. For a sequence to be retained, a match of at least six nucleotides to both a V gene segment and a J gene segment was required. Rearrangements were called productive when the CDR3 lacked stop codons and stayed in frame with V and J; all others were non-productive. Following IMGT convention, CDR3 was defined as the stretch from the second conserved V-encoded cysteine up to the conserved J-encoded phenylalanine. Sequences without an unambiguous match to a single V gene segment were excluded from the earlier analysis of 500 to 700 of the donors. An earlier analysis of 500 to 700 of the donors classified V segments as functional when productive rearrangements were above 56.7% and as segregating when the standard deviation between donors was above 5%. A statistical classification framework was built to diagnose cytomegalovirus status from the catalog of TCR beta chain sequences. In a later analysis, V and J genes were assigned by comparing TCR nucleotide sequences against IMGT/GENE-DB human TR gene sequences. In a later analysis, CDR3 sequences and most-parsimonious VDJ recombination scenarios were assigned using the TCRdist pipeline. In a later analysis, each TCR beta chain was defined by its CDR3 amino acid sequence together with its V-gene family, and reads lacking a unique V-gene family were excluded. As a way to deal with suspected cross-contamination and a sequencing artifact, a later analysis dropped approximately 590 nucleotide sequences that were highly shared and had low generation probability. For each public chain, a later analysis derived a clonal expansion index from normalized ranks of inferred template counts within each repertoire. In a later analysis, generation probabilities were computed with a VDJ recombination model fitted to out-of-frame rearrangements, and the resulting probabilities were checked against IGoR. A later analysis scored TCR-TCR, TCR-HLA and TCR-CMV co-occurrence with hypergeometric tests, applying a repertoire-size bias correction to TCR pairs. In a later analysis, false discovery rates were estimated by permuting HLA or CMV assignments 20 times. In a later analysis, co-occurring TCRs were grouped using DBSCAN, and TCRdist sequence similarity was added for clustering within HLA-allele-positive subsets. Repertoires with fewer than 30,000 or more than 120,000 public chains were left out of co-occurrence clustering, as were about five repertoires with anomalous nucleotide sharing. This immuneACCESS table, as held by TCRdb, lists in-frame sequences with V and J called but not all clones. Of the missing ones, under half trace to an unresolved V gene in checked studies; the others have no known cause. For V, J and clone size, that table is used; D and trimming come from the DNA. The sample contains about 120,000 clones, 65% to 90% of them found a single time. The ten largest clones add up to around 2.3% of the sample.

The CDR3 runs 15 residues from the cysteine to the phenylalanine. The only DNA kept is the CDR3, 45 bases in frame from the first base. CDR1 and CDR2, looked up from the germline V gene (reference sequence), are MNHEY and SMNVEV. The full study reports these points: In a later analysis, HLA-associated TCR beta chains were found to be more clonally expanded and to have lower generation probabilities than equally common non-associated chains. CMV serostatus was the only immune exposure information available for the cohort. The authors suggested that the approach could potentially be extended to other disease states and immunological phenotypes. When HLA alleles, especially DR and DQ, strongly co-occurred, TCR associations were difficult to assign to individual alleles. In an earlier analysis of around 500 of the donors, most TCR beta V segments appeared in productive rearrangements about 87% or about 30% of the time, broadly matching IMGT annotations. In vitro tests confirmed that a few of the cytomegalovirus-associated TCR beta chains recognize cytomegalovirus antigens. Correlated functional status among segregating V segments might reflect linkage disequilibrium, but an unknown experimental factor could not be ruled out. An association between a missense DCLRE1C variant and V-gene and J-gene trimming of TCR beta chains was found in a later genetic analysis and replicated in an independent cohort. The presence/absence analyses assumed that sequencing depth was roughly uniform across donors, and that assumption may not be true. In a later analysis, TCR association rates were found to vary across HLA loci, with the most associated TCRs seen for DRB1 alleles and the fewest for HLA-C alleles. A later analysis found that most CMV-associated TCR beta chains appeared HLA-restricted, with HLA associations seemingly driven largely by CMV exposure. The sequencing pipeline was judged likely to have produced a cluster of highly shared sequence variants as a technical artifact. Across donors, most TCR sequences were observed very rarely, whereas some public TCRs were present in many individuals. According to a later analysis, parvovirus B19, influenza, CMV and Epstein-Barr virus appeared linked to several top co-occurrence clusters. Because HLA typing was missing for some donors at each locus, association tests included only the typed subset. A further reported finding was that TCR beta sequences accurately predicted the HLA-A and HLA-B alleles for most subjects in the first cohort. The cohort was sequenced for TCR beta chains only, and without alpha or paired-chain data the features that could be detected were limited. The earlier analysis of approximately 560 of the donors excluded 15 to 20 rarely observed V segments, including chromosome 9 orphons, because counts were too low. Specific HLA alleles were associated with around 18,000 TCR beta sequences at a false discovery rate of 0.05 in a later analysis. The study gave a list of around 170 TCR beta chains associated with cytomegalovirus. According to a later genetic analysis, donors in an Asian-associated ancestry cluster had fewer N-insertions in productive TCRs than the approximately 650-donor mean. The 87-base-pair reads could not distinguish some IMGT-functional V segments, including TRBV6-2 and TRBV6-3, so those segments were excluded. Cytomegalovirus status was reported to be diagnosed by the classifier with high specificity and sensitivity in both the original and validation cohorts.

Notes on this clone: What this receptor recognizes is not known. The record has no base qualities; no much larger clone is one base away.

The sequencing sample was made of PBMCs. The receptor was derived from a woman aged 40 to 50 in good health and CMV-seronegative. The rearranged chain carries TRBV27 and TRBJ2-5, and 10 bases in between align with TRBD1. The J call may be in error: the DNA end matches TRBJ2-7 better. In nucleotides, the sequence is TGTGCCAGCAGGAACGGACAGGGGGGCTCCTACGAGCAGTACTTC. Its protein product is CASRNGQGGSYEQYF.